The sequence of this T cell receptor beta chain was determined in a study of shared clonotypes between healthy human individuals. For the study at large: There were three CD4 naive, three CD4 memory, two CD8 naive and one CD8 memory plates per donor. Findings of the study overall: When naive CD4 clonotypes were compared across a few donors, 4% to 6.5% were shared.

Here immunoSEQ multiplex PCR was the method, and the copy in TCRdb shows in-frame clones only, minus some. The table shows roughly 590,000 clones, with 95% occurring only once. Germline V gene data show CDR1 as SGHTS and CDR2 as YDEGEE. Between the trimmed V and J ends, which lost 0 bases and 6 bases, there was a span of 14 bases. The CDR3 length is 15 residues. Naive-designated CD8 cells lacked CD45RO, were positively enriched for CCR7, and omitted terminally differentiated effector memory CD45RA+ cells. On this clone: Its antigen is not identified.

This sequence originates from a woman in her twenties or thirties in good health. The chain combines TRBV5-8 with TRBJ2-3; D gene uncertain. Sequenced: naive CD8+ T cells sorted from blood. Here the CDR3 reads CASSLGVWGRDTQYF. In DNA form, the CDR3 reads TGTGCCAGCAGCTTGGGAGTTTGGGGTAGGGATACGCAGTATTTT.